Each of the 11 T cell receptor beta chains below was sequenced from the same sample in a study of regulatory T cells in long-lasting Graves disease (dated by TCRdb to the early 2020s). What this sample's time point label stands for: newly diagnosed GD, antithyroid drugs for less than 3 months. RNA was extracted from PBMCs in TRIzol for both TCR sequencing and RNA sequencing. Receptor amplification or capture employed multiplex PCR. TCRdb names Illumina HiSeq 4000 as the instrument used. CDR3 regions were amplified by Arm-PCR with iRepertoire HTBI primers to construct TCR beta libraries. TCRdb reran the public reads through fastp at Q25 and MiXCR, keeping productive beta chains. Entries are consolidated by CDR3 protein sequence, retaining the most common genes and DNA. This sample lists 450,000 to 700,000 distinct CDR3 sequences; roughly 14% were detected once. About 10% of the sample lies in the top ten.

These records were also assigned to another study, of T cells in Graves' hyperthyroidism and ophthalmopathy.

The sample was peripheral blood mononuclear cells (PBMCs), taken at new diagnosis, from a patient treated with antithyroid drugs. The receptors derive from a man in his thirties or forties with Graves disease. Donor details come from another sample of the same person, matched by shared clones.

This clonotype was recorded many times. This chain connects TRBV3-1 to TRBJ1-1; possible D gene TRBD1, 6 bases. Germline CDR1 and CDR2: LGHDT and YNNKEL (reference sequence). This CDR3 contains 11 residues. Deletions cut 5 bases from V and 10 bases from J, with 11 bases between. The CDR3 here is CASSRGGRAFF. The CDR3 DNA is TGTGCCAGCAGCAGGGGGGGGAGAGCTTTCTTT.

The sample holds a few counts of this clonotype. The CDR3 protein is CASSPLGLAGGHSYNEQFF. The DNA of the CDR3 is TGTGCCAGCAGCCCTCTGGGACTAGCGGGAGGGCACTCCTACAATGAGCAGTTCTTC. V usage is TRBV12-3 or TRBV12-4 and J usage is TRBJ2-1, with 16 bases aligning to TRBD2. The length of the CDR3 is 19 residues. V lost 6 bases to trimming and J lost 0 bases; unmatched junction nucleotides: 8.

This clonotype was picked up a small number of times. The chain recombines TRBV12-3 or TRBV12-4 with TRBJ1-2; 10 nucleotides line up with TRBD1. V gave up 6 bases and J gave up 6 bases; unmatched junction bases: 10. This CDR3 contains 15 residues. The CDR3 spells CASSYNTGTGDGYTF. The CDR3 DNA follows: TGTGCCAGCAGCTATAACACGGGGACAGGGGATGGCTACACCTTC.

This clonotype was detected a few times. This chain joins TRBV11-3 and TRBJ2-2, with unresolved D. The CDR3 totals 12 residues. V lost 4 bases and J 6 bases, leaving 6 bases between the germline ends. Germline V gives CDR1 SGHNT, CDR2 YENEEA. The CDR3 DNA sequence: TGTGCCAGCAGCTCCAACCCCGGGGAGCTGTTTTTT. Protein: CASSSNPGELFF.

The chain employs TRBV19 and TRBJ1-2; D is unclear. Trimming removed 7 bases from V and 5 bases from J, with 17 bases in between. This CDR3 has 14 residues. Germline CDR1 and CDR2: LNHDA and SQIVND (reference sequence). The CDR3 DNA sequence: TGTGCCAGTACAGACGACGTAACCGGTTATGGCTACACCTTC. Amino acids: CASTDDVTGYGYTF.

The sample holds many counts of this clonotype. The genes are TRBV27 and TRBJ1-4, with D perhaps matching TRBD1 (6 bases). V was trimmed by 5 bases and J by 8 bases, leaving 21 bases between them. This CDR3 is 16 amino acids long. Germline V gene data show CDR1 as MNHEY and CDR2 as SMNVEV (reference sequence). The CDR3 region is CASSPTQTGMGEKLFF. The CDR3 DNA reads as TGTGCCAGCAGTCCGACCCAGACAGGAATGGGAGAAAAACTGTTTTTT.

This clonotype was observed a few times. The V call is TRBV29-1, the J call TRBJ1-6; TRBD1 matches at 7 bases. Germline V gene sequence: CDR1 SQVTM, CDR2 ANQGSEA. After removal of 6 bases from V and 10 bases from J, the junction contained 9 bases not matched to a gene. This CDR3 spans 13 amino acids. CDR3 sequence: CSVGGTAQSPLHF. The DNA for the CDR3 is TGCAGCGTGGGGGGGACAGCGCAGTCACCCCTCCACTTT.

The V and J genes are TRBV19 and TRBJ2-1; 10 bases fit TRBD2. The CDR3 has 18 residues. The germline V gene has CDR1 LNHDA and CDR2 SQIVND (reference sequence). The V gene end was trimmed by 5 bases and the J gene end by 7 bases; junction bases not matched to a gene: 17. CDR3 sequence reads: CASSFLSYTRLAGNEQFF. Here the CDR3 DNA reads TGTGCCAGTAGTTTCCTATCTTATACGAGACTAGCGGGTAATGAGCAGTTCTTC.

This clonotype appeared many times. This sequence joins TRBV12-3 or TRBV12-4 and TRBJ2-1; D not certain. There are 11 residues in the CDR3. Trimming pared 4 bases from V and 11 bases from J, leaving 9 bases between. Written as DNA, the CDR3 is TGTGCCAGCAGTTCCGTAGAGCAGCAGTTCTTC. Translated, it gives CASSSVEQQFF.

The CDR3 loop reads CSARSWSSGRARADTQYF. For the CDR3, the DNA is TGCAGTGCTAGAAGTTGGTCTAGCGGGAGGGCCCGAGCAGATACGCAGTATTTT. V and J are TRBV20-1 and TRBJ2-3; the match to TRBD2 covers 12 bases. Germline V gives CDR1 DFQATT, CDR2 SNEGSKA (reference sequence). With V trimmed by 2 bases and J by 4 bases, 13 bases remained unmatched. The CDR3 is 18 amino acids.

This clonotype was counted many times. The CDR3 loop is CSVEMAGKRAFF. CDR3 in DNA: TGCAGCGTTGAGATGGCGGGAAAGCGAGCTTTCTTT. V usage is TRBV29-1 and J usage is TRBJ1-1; D call uncertain. This CDR3 spans 12 amino acids. Trimming stripped 3 bases from V and 10 bases from J, with 15 bases between. Germline assignment: CDR1 SQVTM and CDR2 ANQGSEA.